This T cell receptor beta chain was captured in a study of STAT5B mutations in CD4+ large granular lymphocyte leukemia. Findings and limits, study-wide: Patient CD4-sorted repertoires stayed more clonal than healthy ones after leukemic-clone removal. Compared with healthy controls (2/35), patient top clones favored TRBV06 (8/27).

The assay was run at survey level. Some clones are missing from TCRdb's copy, which holds only in-frame ones; the method was immunoSEQ multiplex PCR. The repertoire has over 35,000 clones, almost 85% of them found once; the top ten carry roughly 1.2%. Germline loops: CDR1 LNHDA, CDR2 SQIVND (reference sequence). The CDR3 runs to 13 residues. Trimming removed 3 bases at V and 2 bases at J, with 8 bases between. Control samples were healthy donors' buffy coats. As to this clone: Its antigen is currently unknown.

This sequence originates from a human donor in good health. The chain joins TRBV19 to TRBJ2-7; no clear D gene. The specimen was CD4+ T cells from blood buffy coats. The CDR3 loop is CASSILGTYEQYF. CDR3 nucleotide sequence: TGTGCCAGTAGTATCCTTGGCACCTACGAGCAGTACTTC.